This record looks at one T cell receptor beta chain sequence and its context. Its specificity is unknown. This may be a read error, as it is one base from a much larger clone. This sample stems from a study of response to subunit inactivated influenza vaccine. Study conclusions and caveats: Few additional T cells are recruited per seasonal influenza vaccination, authors suggested.

TCRdb used MiXCR to reprocess the RT-PCR reads, holding one entry per CDR3 protein. The sample consists of 450,000 to 700,000 distinct CDR3 sequences, around 15% of them appearing once. Germline CDR1 and CDR2: SEHNR and FQNEAQ (reference sequence). V was clipped by 3 bases and J by 5 bases, with 14 bases between them. This CDR3 is 15 amino acids long. The origin of this receptor is a man in his fifties or sixties who received an inactivated influenza vaccine. The specimen was PBMCs from blood, collected 11 to 12 days after vaccination. The rearrangement joins TRBV7-9 to TRBJ2-4; D is possibly TRBD2 (6 bases). Here the CDR3 DNA reads TGTGCCAGCAGCTTGCTGGGGGGTACCGAAAACATTCAGTACTTC. It specifies CASSLLGGTENIQYF.